This T cell receptor (beta chain) was recovered during a study of radiotherapy plus CTLA-4 blockade in lung cancer. Assay used: immunoSEQ multiplex PCR; TCRdb lists only in-frame clones, some missing. Of about 43,000 clones listed, 65% to 70% are singletons. This clone was seen a few times. This CDR3 spans 15 amino acids. V was pared by 4 bases and J by 2 bases, with 14 bases between. Germline V CDR1 and CDR2: LNHDA, SQIVND (reference sequence). Here the sequenced sample was peripheral blood, taken from a patient treated with radiotherapy plus ipilimumab. The origin of this receptor is a human donor with non-small cell lung cancer who had a partial response to radiotherapy plus ipilimumab. The chain employs TRBV19 and TRBJ1-1, with no clear D. CDR3 DNA: TGTGCCAGTAGTAGTAGGCAACAGATTAACACTGAAGCTTTCTTT. Its translation: CASSSRQQINTEAFF.